These 20 T cell receptor beta chains were sequenced from one sample in a study of cytomegalovirus exposure and HLA in healthy donors. 60 Vbeta and 13 Jbeta primers were used in PCR. Profiling relied on immunoSEQ multiplex PCR, and the TCRdb table lists in-frame clones only, not all of them. This table has approximately 190,000 clones, about 80% appearing once. Material: PBMCs. The origin of the receptors is a woman under 30 in good health and CMV-seropositive.

This clone was seen once. The J gene is TRBJ1-1, the V gene TRBV4-2; weak D call: TRBD1 (6 bases). V lost 8 bases, J lost 1 base, and 14 bases lay in between. This CDR3 comprises 14 residues. Germline V gene lookup returns CDR1 LGHNA and CDR2 YNFKEQ. The DNA of the CDR3 is TGTGCCAGCGCAGCCGGGGGGGCGAACACTGAAGCTTTCTTT. It codes for CASAAGGANTEAFF.

This chain connects TRBV2 to TRBJ1-2, with 9 bases matching TRBD1. V shed 4 bases, J shed 5 bases, and the junction held 2 bases outside the gene matches. Germline CDR1 SNHLY, CDR2 FYNNEI. There are 13 residues in the CDR3. CDR3 amino acids: CASSGDRAYGYTF. CDR3 sequence (DNA): TGTGCCAGCAGTGGGGACAGGGCGTATGGCTACACCTTC.

This clone was detected once. The V call is TRBV5-1, the J call TRBJ2-5, with a possible D match to TRBD2 (6 bases). Germline loops: CDR1 SGHRS, CDR2 YFSETQ. Between the trimmed V and J ends, which lost 0 bases and 4 bases, there was a span of 16 bases. The CDR3 totals 16 residues. CDR3 region: CASSLGLLGRTETQYF. The CDR3 DNA reads TGCGCCAGCAGCTTGGGGCTTCTGGGGAGGACAGAGACCCAGTACTTC.

CDR3 region: CASSFRTSGYEQYF. In nucleotides, the CDR3 is TGTGCCAGCAGTTTTCGGACTAGCGGCTACGAGCAGTACTTC. The chain has TRBV27 and TRBJ2-7; 10 bases fit TRBD2. This CDR3 is 14 amino acids long. CDR1 and CDR2 (germline): MNHEY, SMNVEV (reference sequence). J gave up 3 bases and V 3 bases, and 2 bases lay outside the gene matches.

The chain couples TRBV5-1 to TRBJ2-5, with D tentatively TRBD2 (6 bases). The CDR3 covers 15 residues. V gave up 4 bases and J gave up 3 bases, with 16 bases separating them. The germline gives CDR1 SGHRS, CDR2 YFSETQ. CDR3 residues: CASSRTLLAKETQYF. The CDR3 bases are TGCGCCAGCAGCCGAACCCTTCTAGCGAAAGAGACCCAGTACTTC.

The chain joins TRBV9 to TRBJ2-5; D is possibly TRBD1 (5 bases). This CDR3 region has 14 residues. CDR1 is SGDLS, CDR2 YYNGEE, per germline. V lost 4 bases and J lost 5, with 15 bases in between. The CDR3 loop is CASSLSQGRETQYF. DNA of the CDR3: TGTGCCAGCAGCCTTAGCCAGGGTCGGGAGACCCAGTACTTC.

The CDR3 nucleotides read TGTGCCAGCAGGCTAGCGGATTCCTACAATGAGCAGTTCTTC. Encoded protein: CASRLADSYNEQFF. The chain uses TRBV25-1 and TRBJ2-1; 7 bases are a match to TRBD2. Looked up from germline, CDR1 is MGHDK and CDR2 is SYGVNS. V shed 6 bases, J shed 1 base, and the junction held 3 bases outside the gene matches. This CDR3 region has 14 residues.

The V gene is TRBV2, the J gene TRBJ1-3; D gene uncertain. The germline V and J ends were trimmed by 0 bases and 4 bases, with 13 bases remaining between them. Germline assignment: CDR1 SNHLY and CDR2 FYNNEI. The CDR3 is made up of 16 amino acids. CDR3: CASSEARGYSGNTIYF. DNA for the CDR3: TGTGCCAGCAGTGAAGCGAGAGGTTACTCAGGAAACACCATATATTTT.

The rearrangement links TRBV4-1 to TRBJ1-2, with D possibly matching TRBD1 (6 bases). Germline V CDR1 and CDR2: MGHRA, YSYEKL. The V end was cut by 2 bases, the J end by 7 bases, with 11 bases between. The CDR3 is 13 amino acids. CDR3 nucleotide sequence: TGCGCCAGCAGCCAAATTCAAGGGGGTGGCTACACCTTC. Translating it yields CASSQIQGGGYTF.

This clone has a handful of counts. One end of the junction is discordant with germline, which a read error may explain. This chain links TRBV5-4 with TRBJ2-3, with a tentative D call TRBD1 (6 bases). CDR3 length: 12 residues. Germline V CDR1 and CDR2: SGHNT, YYREEE (reference sequence). The CDR3 loop reads CASSSTTTGTTF. The CDR3 DNA reads as TGTGCCAGCAGCTCTACAACAACAGGGACAACCTTT.

This clone was counted between two and nine times. The genes are TRBV2 and TRBJ2-7; TRBD2 matches at 10 bases. Germline CDR1 and CDR2: SNHLY and FYNNEI. The V segment lost 7 bases and the J segment 9 bases; nucleotides outside the gene matches: 6. This CDR3 has 12 amino acids. CDR3 coding DNA: TGTGCCAGCAAACTAGCGGGGCCCCCGCAGTACGTC. This encodes CASKLAGPPQYV.

V gene TRBV11-2 combines with J gene TRBJ1-5; D might be TRBD1 (6 bases). The germline V gene encodes CDR1 SGHAT and CDR2 FQNNGV. This CDR3 has 17 residues. Trimming cost V 0 bases and J 1 base, with 13 bases left between them. CDR3 protein: CASSLDPQGPSNQPQHF. The CDR3 region has the DNA TGTGCCAGCAGCTTAGATCCGCAGGGGCCGAGCAATCAGCCCCAGCATTTT.

The chain couples TRBV7-2 to TRBJ2-1; 8 bases match TRBD1. This CDR3 is built from 13 residues. Germline V CDR1 and CDR2: SGHTA, FQGNSA. The V and J ends lost 4 bases and 7 bases, in that order; junction bases with no gene match: 3. The CDR3 nucleotides are TGTGCCAGCAGCTGGGACAGGTCTAATGAGCAGTTCTTC. It yields the protein CASSWDRSNEQFF.

The genes are TRBV7-6 and TRBJ2-5, with a possible D match to TRBD1 (6 bases). The DNA end is more similar to TRBJ2-7, so the J call may be wrong. Germline loops: CDR1 SGHVS, CDR2 FNYEAQ. The CDR3 length is 13 residues. CDR3 nucleotide sequence: TGTGCCAGCAGCTTAGTTCAGGGGAGCGAGCAGTACTTC. Translated: CASSLVQGSEQYF.

V is TRBV5-4 and J is TRBJ2-1; weak D call: TRBD2 (6 bases). Trimming cost V 4 bases and J 0 bases, with 17 bases left between them. Germline CDR1 and CDR2: SGHNT and YYREEE (reference sequence). CDR3 length equals 17 residues. The CDR3 coding sequence is TGTGCCAGCAGCCCCCGGGCCGGACTAAGCTCCTACAATGAGCAGTTCTTC. Encoded protein: CASSPRAGLSSYNEQFF.

The chain recombines TRBV19 with TRBJ2-1, with D possibly being TRBD1 (6 bases). Germline CDR1 reads LNHDA; CDR2 reads SQIVND (reference sequence). The CDR3 consists of 16 residues. Trimming left V 6 bases short and J 0 bases short, with 15 bases between. Written as DNA, the CDR3 is TGTGCCAGTAGCCACTTCAGGGGCCACTCCTACAATGAGCAGTTCTTC. It is translated as CASSHFRGHSYNEQFF.

The V and J genes are TRBV7-3 and TRBJ1-3, with 8 positions matching TRBD1. V trimming: 8 bases; J trimming: 0 bases; junction bases outside the gene matches: 6. Germline V CDR1 and CDR2: SGHTA, FQGTGA. The CDR3 contains 15 residues. The CDR3, as DNA: TGTGCCAGCTCCGGGACAGGACCCTCTGGAAACACCATATATTTT. It specifies CASSGTGPSGNTIYF.

This sequence joins TRBV2 and TRBJ2-1; 9 positions match TRBD1. This CDR3 spans 15 amino acids. Germline-derived CDR1 and CDR2 are SNHLY and FYNNEI. With V trimmed by 7 bases and J by 7 bases, 11 bases remained unmatched. CDR3 region: CASTPGQGVSNEQFF. For the CDR3, the DNA is TGTGCCAGCACCCCGGGACAGGGTGTCTCAAATGAGCAGTTCTTC.

This clone was detected only once. The chain couples TRBV2 to TRBJ2-1; 7 bases match TRBD2. Germline loops: CDR1 SNHLY, CDR2 FYNNEI. With V trimmed by 6 bases and J by 0 bases, 2 bases remained unmatched. The CDR3 is made up of 14 amino acids. The CDR3 spells CASSPSGSYNEQFF. CDR3 bases: TGTGCCAGCAGCCCTAGCGGCTCCTACAATGAGCAGTTCTTC.

The V gene is TRBV5-6, the J gene TRBJ1-2, with D hard to call. The germline V gene has CDR1 SGHDT and CDR2 YYEEEE. This CDR3 region has 14 residues. With 4 bases removed from V and 3 bases from J, the gap between germline ends came to 13 bases. For the CDR3, the DNA is TGTGCCAGCAGCCCTCCGGGTTACTACTATGGCTACACCTTC. Its protein product is CASSPPGYYYGYTF.